These T cell receptor beta chains were read from a single sample in a study of technical replicates of blood from a few donors. Produced via immunoSEQ multiplex PCR; TCRdb's table is partial and in-frame only. The sample includes roughly 62,000 clones, about 95% of them seen just once. What was sequenced was PBMCs. These receptors came from a human donor in good health. Some clones in this sample may be carry-over from other donors' samples. CDR3s include the opening cysteine and the closing phenylalanine or tryptophan. The D gene is left open where the match is weak. Clone size is stated in some rows and not others, as once, few, many or a class when expanded.

NA TRBJ2-1 TRBD2 TRBV5-1 CASSLGVGLADHNEQFF TGCGCCAGCAGCTTGGGGGTGGGTCTAGCGGACCACAATGAGCAGTTCTTC
NA TRBJ2-2 NA TRBV6-5 CASKQRPNTGELFF TGTGCCAGCAAGCAGCGTCCGAACACCGGGGAGCTGTTTTTT
NA TRBJ2-5 TRBD1 TRBV7-9 CASSLWGGQGETQYF TGTGCCAGCAGCTTATGGGGTGGACAGGGTGAGACCCAGTACTTC
NA TRBJ2-7 TRBD2 TRBV9 CASSLPTSGTYLAYEQYF TGTGCCAGCAGCCTACCGACTAGCGGGACGTACCTAGCGTACGAGCAGTACTTC
once TRBJ2-1 TRBD2 TRBV12-5 CASGLVRGLEGGQFF TGTGCTAGTGGTTTGGTACGGGGACTAGAAGGAGGGCAGTTCTTC
NA TRBJ2-1 NA TRBV5-4 CASSSLNRGDEQFF TGTGCCAGCAGCTCCCTTAATAGGGGCGATGAGCAGTTCTTC
NA TRBJ1-2 TRBD1 TRBV2 CASSERTGTTKGYTF TGTGCCAGCAGTGAAAGGACAGGGACGACGAAAGGCTACACCTTC
NA TRBJ2-7 NA TRBV6-5 CASSGGQSSYEQYF TGTGCCAGCAGCGGAGGACAGAGCTCCTACGAGCAGTACTTC
NA TRBJ1-3 NA TRBV9 CASSVAPQAGNTIYF TGTGCCAGCAGCGTAGCCCCCCAGGCTGGAAACACCATATATTTT
NA TRBJ2-1 TRBD1 TRBV6-4 CASSADRADEQFF TGTGCCAGCAGCGCGGACAGGGCCGATGAGCAGTTCTTC
NA TRBJ2-3 NA TRBV27 CASSWQGRKDTQYF TGTGCCAGCAGTTGGCAGGGGCGAAAAGATACGCAGTATTTT
NA TRBJ1-6 TRBD1 TRBV10-3 CAISGTGQNSPLHF TGTGCCATCAGTGGGACAGGGCAGAATTCACCCCTCCACTTT
NA TRBJ2-1 NA TRBV18 CASSPPTYNEQFF TGTGCCAGCTCACCCCCTACCTACAATGAGCAGTTCTTC
NA TRBJ1-2 NA TRBV5-1 CASSRTQAGGYTF TGCGCCAGCAGCCGGACCCAGGCGGGGGGCTACACCTTC
NA TRBJ1-1 NA TRBV10-3 CAISDHLTGSTEAFF TGTGCCATCAGTGATCATTTGACAGGTAGCACTGAAGCTTTCTTT
NA TRBJ2-7 NA TRBV27 CASSAKSGYPYEQYF TGTGCCAGCAGCGCAAAAAGCGGATACCCCTACGAGCAGTACTTC
NA TRBJ2-3 TRBD2 TRBV9 CASSAGLAGRHAQSTDTQYF TGTGCCAGCAGCGCTGGACTAGCGGGCCGACATGCCCAGAGCACAGATACGCAGTATTTT
NA TRBJ2-1 TRBD1 TRBV11-2 CASSLTPGQAVNEQFF TGTGCCAGCAGCTTAACGCCGGGACAGGCAGTAAATGAGCAGTTCTTC
NA TRBJ2-7 TRBD1 TRBV11-2 CASSLLSGTGGKEQYF TGTGCCAGCAGCCTCCTGTCGGGGACAGGAGGGAAAGAGCAGTACTTC
NA TRBJ2-7 TRBD2 TRBV5-1 CASSPGTAAGGFEQYF TGCGCCAGCAGCCCAGGCACGGCGGCCGGGGGGTTCGAGCAGTACTTC
NA TRBJ2-1 TRBD2 TRBV6-5 CASSYRPRGDSNEQFF TGTGCCAGCAGTTACCGTCCGCGGGGGGATAGCAATGAGCAGTTCTTC
NA TRBJ1-6 TRBD1 TRBV14 CASLQGQASFSYNSPLHF TGTGCCAGCCTTCAGGGACAGGCGTCTTTCTCCTATAATTCACCCCTCCACTTT
NA TRBJ2-2 NA TRBV4-1 CASSQPEGGAFYTGELFF TGCGCCAGCAGCCAACCAGAGGGGGGGGCCTTTTACACCGGGGAGCTGTTTTTT
once TRBJ2-1 NA TRBV30 CAWRGLTYNEQFF TGTGCCTGGAGGGGCTTGACCTACAATGAGCAGTTCTTC
NA TRBJ1-1 NA TRBV5-6 CASSLSTVNTEAFF TGTGCCAGCAGCTTGAGCACGGTGAACACTGAAGCTTTCTTT
NA TRBJ1-1 TRBD1 TRBV2 CASRRDRGWPEAFF TGTGCCAGCAGACGGGACAGGGGATGGCCTGAAGCTTTCTTT
NA TRBJ2-3 NA TRBV30 CAWSGGFLTQYF TGTGCCTGGAGTGGTGGCTTCTTAACGCAGTATTTT
NA TRBJ1-2 NA TRBV2 CASGLPGKTNYGYTF TGTGCCAGCGGATTGCCGGGGAAGACTAACTATGGCTACACCTTC
NA TRBJ1-1 NA TRBV5-1 CASSLGGGYTEAFF TGCGCCAGCAGCTTGGGGGGAGGGTACACTGAAGCTTTCTTT
NA TRBJ1-6 TRBD1 TRBV5-1 CASSHGQGWDSPLHF TGCGCCAGCAGCCACGGACAGGGGTGGGATTCACCCCTCCACTTT
NA TRBJ1-6 NA TRBV5-4 CASSLAGQSLSPLHF TGTGCCAGCAGCTTGGCTGGGCAGAGCCTTTCACCCCTCCACTTT
once TRBJ2-7 NA TRBV7-8 CASSLAPYRSYVYEQYF TGTGCCAGCAGCTTAGCTCCCTACAGGAGTTATGTCTACGAGCAGTACTTC
NA TRBJ2-2 TRBD2 TRBV13 CASSLQGRGNTGELFF TGTGCCAGCAGCCTACAAGGGAGGGGGAACACCGGGGAGCTGTTTTTT
NA TRBJ2-5 NA TRBV5-1 CASSSQVPGPETQYF TGCGCCAGCAGCTCGCAGGTCCCAGGCCCAGAGACCCAGTACTTC
NA TRBJ1-1 NA TRBV7-2 CASSLYRNTEAFF TGTGCCAGCAGCTTATACAGGAACACTGAAGCTTTCTTT
many TRBJ1-1 TRBD1 TRBV6-1 CASSGTGGYTEAFF TGTGCCAGCAGTGGGACAGGGGGCTACACTGAAGCTTTCTTT
NA TRBJ2-5 NA TRBV15 CATSRDRVVQGVKETQYF TGTGCCACCAGCAGAGATCGTGTGGTACAGGGAGTAAAAGAGACCCAGTACTTC